Below, 27 T cell receptor beta chains from the same sample are listed, as sequenced in a study of T-cell reconstitution after alpha-beta-depleted transplantation in children. Unique molecular identifiers were used in preparing the TCRbeta library. TCRdb recomputed calls from the PCR reads with MiXCR, one row per CDR3 protein. The sample consists of 150,000 to 200,000 distinct CDR3 sequences, approximately 6.6% of them appearing once. Here the sequenced sample was PBMCs from the stem cell graft donor, taken from the stem cell graft. The receptors originated from a human donor who donated a stem cell graft to a child with Wiskott-Aldrich syndrome.

This clonotype was recorded at least ten times. The chain carries TRBV5-1 and TRBJ1-1; D is unresolved. The CDR3 has 14 amino acids. Trimming cost V 0 bases and J 3 bases, with 9 bases left between them. Looked up from germline, CDR1 is SGHRS and CDR2 is YFSETQ. The DNA for the CDR3 is TGCGCCAGCAGCTTGGCCGGGGTTGACACTGAAGCTTTCTTT. Translating gives CASSLAGVDTEAFF.

This clonotype has ten or more counts. The chain joins TRBV10-3 to TRBJ2-7, with 10 bases lining up with TRBD2. V lost 6 bases and J lost 6; bases outside the gene matches: 23. CDR1 and CDR2 from the germline V gene are ENHRY and SYGVKD. This CDR3 is 19 amino acids long. CDR3 DNA: TGTGCCATCAGCAAACATCTAGACCGGACGGCTAGCGGGAGTGTCGAGCAGTACTTC. This sequence encodes CAISKHLDRTASGSVEQYF.

A word on this clonotype: A clone one base away is much larger, so this may be a read error. This rearrangement joins TRBV29-1 to TRBJ1-1, with D possibly matching TRBD1 (5 bases). Looked up from germline, CDR1 is SQVTM and CDR2 is ANQGSEA. This CDR3 has 12 amino acids. The CDR3 nucleotides read TGCAGCGTCGCGCCGGGGGTGGCTGAAGCTTCCTTT. It encodes CSVAPGVAEASF.

The sample holds many counts of this clonotype. The rearrangement uses TRBV18 and TRBJ2-7, with no clear D. Trimming shortened V by 3 bases and J by 3 bases, and 6 bases separated the two germline ends. The CDR3 extends over 12 amino acids. Germline V gene sequence: CDR1 KGHSH, CDR2 LQKENI. The CDR3 DNA is TGTGCCAGCTCACCGCAGATCTACGAGCAGTACTTC. Protein sequence: CASSPQIYEQYF. The full variable domain, its missing parts supplied by reference TRBV18 and TRBJ2-7, is NAGVMQNPRHLVRRRGQEARLRCSPMKGHSHVYWYRQLPEEGLKFMVYLQKENIIDESGMPKERFSAEFPKEGPSILRIQQVVRGDSAAYFCASSPQIYEQYFGPGTRLTVT.

The sample holds many counts of this clonotype. The chain uses TRBV6-1 and TRBJ2-7, with a weak D call TRBD2 (5 bases). The CDR3 contains 14 residues. Germline V gene lookup returns CDR1 MNHNS and CDR2 SASEGT. V shed 5 bases and J shed 4 bases, with 15 bases lying between them. CDR3 sequence (DNA): TGTGCCAGCAGTCGAAGTGGCAGGACTTACGAGCAGTACTTC. This sequence encodes CASSRSGRTYEQYF.

This clonotype was recorded many times. This chain links TRBV20-1 with TRBJ2-3, with D possibly matching TRBD2 (6 bases). This CDR3 is built from 16 residues. Germline CDR1 is DFQATT and CDR2 is SNEGSKA (reference sequence). Trimming removed 1 base from V and 0 bases from J, with 14 bases in between. CDR3 residues: CSARGLVGLSTDTQYF. CDR3 in DNA: TGCAGTGCTAGAGGATTAGTAGGACTAAGCACAGATACGCAGTATTTT.

This clonotype was counted at least ten times. The rearrangement links TRBV20-1 to TRBJ2-5; 7 bases align to TRBD2. With V trimmed by 5 bases and J by 5 bases, 8 bases remained unmatched. Looked up from germline, CDR1 is DFQATT and CDR2 is SNEGSKA (reference sequence). The CDR3 is made up of 13 amino acids. This chain's CDR3 is CSAAPTSRETQYF. CDR3 nucleotides: TGCAGTGCTGCTCCGACTAGCAGGGAGACCCAGTACTTC.

This clonotype was recorded many times. V usage is TRBV5-1 and J usage is TRBJ1-1, with D unresolved. The CDR3 length is 15 residues. The germline gives CDR1 SGHRS, CDR2 YFSETQ. Trimming removed 0 bases at V and 1 base at J, with 10 bases between. The chain's CDR3 is CASSLDGRTNTEAFF. CDR3 DNA sequence: TGCGCCAGCAGCTTGGATGGGCGCACGAACACTGAAGCTTTCTTT.

The sample holds many counts of this clonotype. CDR3 nucleotide sequence: TGTGCCAGCAGTGAGACTAGCGAAAACATTCAGTACTTC. It encodes CASSETSENIQYF. The chain combines TRBV6-4 with TRBJ2-4, with 8 bases lining up with TRBD2. Losses at the gene ends were 3 bases for V and 5 bases for J; bases not matched to a gene: 0. This CDR3 is 13 amino acids long. Germline CDR1 and CDR2: MRHNA and SNTAGT.

The V call is TRBV5-1, the J call TRBJ2-2, with no clear D. V shed 0 bases and J shed 5 bases, with 11 bases lying between them. CDR1 and CDR2 from the germline V gene are SGHRS and YFSETQ. This CDR3 contains 15 residues. The chain's CDR3 is CASSLDLGMTGELFF. In nucleotides, the CDR3 is TGCGCCAGCAGCTTGGATCTGGGAATGACCGGGGAGCTGTTTTTT.

Many counts were recorded for this clonotype. The chain joins TRBV5-1 to TRBJ1-1; possibly TRBD1 for D (5 bases). This CDR3 region has 18 residues. The ends were cut back, 1 base at V and 1 base at J, with 20 bases in the middle. Germline CDR1 reads SGHRS; CDR2 reads YFSETQ. CDR3 protein: CASSLTPWQGLTNTEAFF. Here the CDR3 DNA reads TGCGCCAGCAGCTTGACTCCCTGGCAGGGTTTAACGAACACTGAAGCTTTCTTT.

This clonotype was seen many times. The CDR3 region has the DNA TGTGCCAGCAGCTTGGACAATCCCTATGGCTACACCTTC. The encoded protein is CASSLDNPYGYTF. The gene calls are TRBV7-2 and TRBJ1-2, with a weak D call TRBD1 (5 bases). The CDR3 has 13 amino acids. The germline V and J ends were trimmed by 3 bases and 4 bases, with 9 bases remaining between them. From germline, CDR1 is SGHTA and CDR2 FQGNSA.

This clonotype appeared many times. Here the CDR3 reads CASSSIRDTVLYGYTF. DNA of the CDR3: TGTGCCAGCAGCTCAATCCGGGACACCGTCCTCTATGGCTACACCTTC. This chain uses TRBV7-9 with TRBJ1-2; D perhaps matches TRBD1 (6 bases). The V gene's germline CDR1 is SEHNR and CDR2 FQNEAQ (reference sequence). The CDR3 loop spans 16 amino acids. V was trimmed by 4 bases and J by 4 bases, leaving 19 bases between them.

This clonotype was recorded many times. The chain recombines TRBV5-5 with TRBJ2-7; no clear D. CDR1 SGHKS and CDR2 YYEKEE come from the germline V gene (reference sequence). The V gene lost 1 base and the J gene lost 6 bases, with 23 bases spanning the gap. CDR3 size: 17 residues. CDR3 nucleotide sequence: TGTGCCAGCAGCTTGTATGTCGGAGATTTGAGATTGGGCGAGCAGTACTTC. It is translated as CASSLYVGDLRLGEQYF.

This chain uses TRBV2 with TRBJ2-2; weak D call: TRBD2 (5 bases). Trimming took 9 bases from V and 0 from J, leaving 11 bases between them. The CDR3 extends over 14 amino acids. Germline assignment: CDR1 SNHLY and CDR2 FYNNEI. CDR3: CARRAAANTGELFF. Written as DNA, the CDR3 is TGTGCCAGGAGGGCCGCGGCGAACACCGGGGAGCTGTTTTTT.

This chain uses TRBV12-3 or TRBV12-4 with TRBJ2-2; D is unclear. V was cut by 10 bases and J by 6 bases, with 9 bases left in between. The CDR3 totals 11 residues. The CDR3 DNA follows: TGTGCCAACTTTTTTGCCGGGGAGCTGTTTTTT. This codes for CANFFAGELFF.

This clonotype showed up many times. The V and J genes are TRBV29-1 and TRBJ2-5; D perhaps matches TRBD2 (6 bases). V lost 6 bases, J lost 2 bases, and 16 bases lay in between. The length of the CDR3 is 14 residues. CDR1 is SQVTM, CDR2 ANQGSEA, per germline. In nucleotides, the CDR3 is TGCAGCGTCCTAGGAGGGAGGATGCAAGAGACCCAGTACTTC. The encoded protein is CSVLGGRMQETQYF.

This chain links TRBV5-1 with TRBJ2-7, with D perhaps TRBD1 (7 bases). V was cut by 4 bases and J by 2 bases, with 19 bases left in between. This CDR3 is built from 16 residues. In germline, CDR1 is SGHRS, CDR2 YFSETQ. The CDR3 DNA reads as TGCGCCAGCAGCCCGGGGGACAGCCGAGCGACCTACGAGCAGTACTTC. Translating gives CASSPGDSRATYEQYF.

The rearrangement uses TRBV30 and TRBJ1-1; possible D gene TRBD1, 5 bases. CDR1 GTSNPN and CDR2 SVGIG come from the germline V gene (reference sequence). This CDR3 region has 13 residues. V lost 3 bases, J lost 10 bases, and 18 bases lay in between. The CDR3 coding sequence is TGTGCCTGGAGAACGATCGGGGTTCAGGGAGCTTTCTTT. It codes for CAWRTIGVQGAFF.

This clonotype was counted ten times or more. The chain carries TRBV20-1 and TRBJ2-1; D gene unclear. There are 12 residues in the CDR3. Trimming cost V 5 bases and J 3 bases, with 8 bases left between them. The germline gives CDR1 DFQATT, CDR2 SNEGSKA (reference sequence). The CDR3 is CSAPPLYNEQFF. CDR3 bases: TGCAGTGCTCCCCCACTCTACAATGAGCAGTTCTTC.

J is TRBJ2-2 and V is TRBV5-1, with 9 bases aligning to TRBD2. Germline assignment: CDR1 SGHRS and CDR2 YFSETQ. This CDR3 spans 17 amino acids. After removal of 3 bases from V and 4 bases from J, the junction contained 10 bases not matched to a gene. CDR3 nucleotides: TGCGCCAGCAGCTCTGATAGGGGACTAGCAGGCACCGGGGAGCTGTTTTTT. Protein: CASSSDRGLAGTGELFF.

This clonotype was picked up many times. This chain uses TRBV24-1 with TRBJ2-7, with 8 bases that match TRBD1. The CDR3 is 16 residues long. CDR1 KGHDR and CDR2 SFDVKD come from the germline V gene. With V trimmed by 3 bases and J by 0 bases, 6 bases remained unmatched. CDR3 amino acids: CATSDTRQGTSYEQYF. CDR3 sequence (DNA): TGTGCCACCAGTGATACGAGACAGGGGACCTCCTACGAGCAGTACTTC.

V gene TRBV7-6 combines with J gene TRBJ2-5, with D tentatively TRBD1 (5 bases). This CDR3 comprises 15 residues. The ends were cut back, 4 bases at V and 5 bases at J, with 17 bases in the middle. Germline V gives CDR1 SGHVS, CDR2 FNYEAQ. The chain's CDR3 is CASSSSLGARETQYF. CDR3 nucleotide sequence: TGTGCCAGCAGCTCCTCCCTAGGGGCTCGGGAGACCCAGTACTTC.

This clonotype was seen ten or more times. This chain links TRBV18 with TRBJ1-1, with a weak D call TRBD1 (6 bases). CDR1 and CDR2 (germline): KGHSH, LQKENI. The CDR3 totals 12 residues. Trimming removed 2 bases at V and 5 bases at J, with 6 bases between. CDR3 in DNA: TGTGCCAGCTCACCAGACAGGACTGAAGCTTTCTTT. Its protein is CASSPDRTEAFF.

This clonotype appeared many times. The CDR3 loop reads CASSLIALSPLHF. CDR3 nucleotide sequence: TGCGCCAGCAGCTTGATTGCACTTTCACCCCTCCACTTT. The rearrangement links TRBV5-1 to TRBJ1-6; D call uncertain. CDR3 length equals 13 residues. The germline V gene has CDR1 SGHRS and CDR2 YFSETQ. Trimming removed 1 base from V and 9 bases from J, with 8 bases in between.

The sample holds many counts of this clonotype. The J gene is TRBJ2-3, the V gene TRBV6-1, with D possibly TRBD2 on 6 matching bases. The CDR3 is 14 residues long. V was shortened by 5 bases and J by 6 bases, with 15 bases between the two germline ends. In germline, CDR1 is MNHNS, CDR2 SASEGT. The CDR3 reads CASSIRLDYDTQYF. DNA of the CDR3: TGTGCCAGCAGTATCCGGTTGGACTATGATACGCAGTATTTT.

This chain links TRBV6-1 with TRBJ1-5, with D hard to call. Germline lookup yields CDR1 MNHNS and CDR2 SASEGT. V dropped 8 bases and J dropped 3 bases, with 11 bases sitting between them. The CDR3 runs 13 residues. In nucleotides, the CDR3 is TGTGCCAGCTCAAAGGCGGTCAATCAGCCCCAGCATTTT. It translates to CASSKAVNQPQHF.